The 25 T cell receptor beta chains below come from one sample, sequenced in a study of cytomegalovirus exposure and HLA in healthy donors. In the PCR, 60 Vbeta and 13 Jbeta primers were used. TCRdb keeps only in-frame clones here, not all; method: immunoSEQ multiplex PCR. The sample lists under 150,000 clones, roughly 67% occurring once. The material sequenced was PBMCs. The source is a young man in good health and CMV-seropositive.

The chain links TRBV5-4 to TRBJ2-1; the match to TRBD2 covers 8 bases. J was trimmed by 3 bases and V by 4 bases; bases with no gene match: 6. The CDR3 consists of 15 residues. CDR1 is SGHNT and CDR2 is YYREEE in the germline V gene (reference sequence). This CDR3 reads CASSPPGTSYNEQFF. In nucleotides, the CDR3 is TGTGCCAGCAGCCCTCCCGGGACTAGCTACAATGAGCAGTTCTTC.

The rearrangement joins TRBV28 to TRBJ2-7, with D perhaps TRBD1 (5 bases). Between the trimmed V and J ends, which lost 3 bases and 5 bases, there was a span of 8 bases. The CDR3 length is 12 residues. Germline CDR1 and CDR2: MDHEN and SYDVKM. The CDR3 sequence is CASSFRAHEQYV. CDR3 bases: TGTGCCAGCAGTTTCAGGGCTCACGAGCAGTACGTC.

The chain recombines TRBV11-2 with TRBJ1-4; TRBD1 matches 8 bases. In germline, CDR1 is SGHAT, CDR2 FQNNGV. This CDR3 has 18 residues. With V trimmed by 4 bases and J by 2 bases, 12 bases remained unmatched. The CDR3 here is CASSSNTKGTGTNEKLFF. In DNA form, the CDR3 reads TGTGCCAGCAGCTCAAATACTAAGGGGACAGGCACTAATGAAAAACTGTTTTTT.

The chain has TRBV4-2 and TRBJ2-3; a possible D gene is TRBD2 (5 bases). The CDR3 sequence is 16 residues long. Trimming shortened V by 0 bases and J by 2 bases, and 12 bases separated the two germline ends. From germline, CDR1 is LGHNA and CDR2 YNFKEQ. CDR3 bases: TGTGCCAGCAGCCAAGAAGTACGGGGTGACACAGATACGCAGTATTTT. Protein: CASSQEVRGDTDTQYF.

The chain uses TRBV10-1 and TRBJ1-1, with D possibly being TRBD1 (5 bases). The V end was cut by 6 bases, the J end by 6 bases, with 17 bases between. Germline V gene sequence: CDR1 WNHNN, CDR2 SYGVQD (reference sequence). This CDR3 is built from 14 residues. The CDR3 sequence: CASSGQSGGAEAFF. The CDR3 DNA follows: TGCGCCAGCAGCGGACAATCTGGAGGGGCTGAAGCTTTCTTT.

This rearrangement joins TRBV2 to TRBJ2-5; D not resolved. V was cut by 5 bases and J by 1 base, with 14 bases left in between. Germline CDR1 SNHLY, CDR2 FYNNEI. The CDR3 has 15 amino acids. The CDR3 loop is CASSLEYRVQETQYF. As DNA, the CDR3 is TGTGCCAGCAGTCTCGAGTATCGCGTCCAAGAGACCCAGTACTTC.

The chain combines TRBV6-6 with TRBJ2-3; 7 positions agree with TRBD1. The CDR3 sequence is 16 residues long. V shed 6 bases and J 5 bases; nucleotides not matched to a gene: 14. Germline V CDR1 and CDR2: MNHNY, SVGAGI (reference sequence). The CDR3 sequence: CASSPPQGSGRDTQYF. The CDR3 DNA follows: TGTGCCAGCAGCCCCCCACAGGGGTCGGGACGAGATACGCAGTATTTT.

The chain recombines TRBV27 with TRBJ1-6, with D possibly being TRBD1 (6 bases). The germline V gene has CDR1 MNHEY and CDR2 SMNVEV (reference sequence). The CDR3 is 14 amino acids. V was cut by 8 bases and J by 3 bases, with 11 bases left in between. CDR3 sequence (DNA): TGTGCCAGCGGTAGACAGGACTATAATTCACCCCTCCACTTT. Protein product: CASGRQDYNSPLHF.

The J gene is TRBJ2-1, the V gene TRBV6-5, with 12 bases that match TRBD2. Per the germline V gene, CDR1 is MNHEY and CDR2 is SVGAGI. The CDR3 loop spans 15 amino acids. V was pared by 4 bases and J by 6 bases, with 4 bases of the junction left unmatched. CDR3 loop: CASSSTSGGFNEQFF. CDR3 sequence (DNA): TGTGCCAGCAGTTCAACTAGCGGGGGGTTCAATGAGCAGTTCTTC.

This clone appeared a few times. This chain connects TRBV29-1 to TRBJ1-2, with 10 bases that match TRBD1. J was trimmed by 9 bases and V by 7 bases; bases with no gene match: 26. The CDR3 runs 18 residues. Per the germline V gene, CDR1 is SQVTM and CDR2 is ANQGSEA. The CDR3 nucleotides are TGCAGCGCCATTCTGGGGGACAGGGGTAAAGAGGTTTCTTATCGCTACACCTTC. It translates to CSAILGDRGKEVSYRYTF.

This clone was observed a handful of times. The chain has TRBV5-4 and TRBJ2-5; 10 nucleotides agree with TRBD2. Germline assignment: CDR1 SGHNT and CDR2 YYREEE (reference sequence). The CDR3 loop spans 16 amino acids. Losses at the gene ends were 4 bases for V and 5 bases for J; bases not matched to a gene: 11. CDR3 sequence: CASSKRLAGVGETQYF. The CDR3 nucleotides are TGTGCCAGCAGCAAACGGCTAGCGGGGGTAGGCGAGACCCAGTACTTC. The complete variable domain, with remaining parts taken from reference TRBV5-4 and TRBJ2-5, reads ETGVTQSPTHLIKTRGQQVTLRCSSQSGHNTVSWYQQALGQGPQFIFQYYREEENGRGNFPPRFSGLQFPNYSSELNVNALELDDSALYLCASSKRLAGVGETQYFGPGTRLLVL.

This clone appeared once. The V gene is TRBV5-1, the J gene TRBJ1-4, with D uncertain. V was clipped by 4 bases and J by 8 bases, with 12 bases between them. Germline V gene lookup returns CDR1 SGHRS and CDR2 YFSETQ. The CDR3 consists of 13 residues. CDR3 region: CASSREGGEKLFF. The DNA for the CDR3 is TGCGCCAGCAGCCGGGAAGGCGGGGAAAAACTGTTTTTT.

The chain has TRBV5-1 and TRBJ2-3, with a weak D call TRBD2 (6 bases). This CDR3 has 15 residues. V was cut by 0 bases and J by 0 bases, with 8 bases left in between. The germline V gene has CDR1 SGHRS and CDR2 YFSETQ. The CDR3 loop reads CASSLVADSTDTQYF. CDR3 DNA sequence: TGCGCCAGCAGCTTGGTAGCGGATAGCACAGATACGCAGTATTTT.

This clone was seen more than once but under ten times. This CDR3 reads CARTGEAGNTIYF. The CDR3, as DNA: TGTGCCCGCACAGGGGAAGCTGGAAACACCATATATTTT. The chain carries TRBV30 and TRBJ1-3; 7 nucleotides line up with TRBD1. CDR3 length: 13 amino acids. The J segment lost 2 bases and the V segment lost 8 bases, leaving 6 bases of the junction unmatched. Germline CDR1 and CDR2: GTSNPN and SVGIG (reference sequence).

Written as DNA, the CDR3 is TGCAGCGTTGAGAGGCCTGGGGAAAAACTGTTTTTT. As protein: CSVERPGEKLFF. This sequence joins TRBV29-1 and TRBJ1-4, with D unclear. Germline loops: CDR1 SQVTM, CDR2 ANQGSEA. V was trimmed by 3 bases and J by 8 bases, leaving 10 bases between them. The CDR3 contains 12 residues.

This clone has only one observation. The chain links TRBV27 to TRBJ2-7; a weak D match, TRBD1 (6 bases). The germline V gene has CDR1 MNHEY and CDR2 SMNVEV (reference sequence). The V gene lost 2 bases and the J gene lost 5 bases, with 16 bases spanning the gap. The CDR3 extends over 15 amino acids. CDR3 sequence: CASSLLGQGGHEQYF. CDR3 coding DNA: TGTGCCAGCAGTTTACTAGGGCAAGGGGGTCACGAGCAGTACTTC.

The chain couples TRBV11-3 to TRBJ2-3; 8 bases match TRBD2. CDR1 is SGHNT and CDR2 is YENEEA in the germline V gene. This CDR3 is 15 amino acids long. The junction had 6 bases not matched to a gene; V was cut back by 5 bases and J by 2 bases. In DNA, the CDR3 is TGTGCCAGCAGCCTCTATAGCGGGGTCACAGATACGCAGTATTTT. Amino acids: CASSLYSGVTDTQYF.

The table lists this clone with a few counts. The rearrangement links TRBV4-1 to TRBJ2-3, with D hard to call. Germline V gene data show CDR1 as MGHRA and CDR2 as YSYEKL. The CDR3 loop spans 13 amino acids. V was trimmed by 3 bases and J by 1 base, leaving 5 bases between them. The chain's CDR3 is CASSHPRTDTQYF. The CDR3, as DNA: TGCGCCAGCAGCCACCCTCGCACAGATACGCAGTATTTT.

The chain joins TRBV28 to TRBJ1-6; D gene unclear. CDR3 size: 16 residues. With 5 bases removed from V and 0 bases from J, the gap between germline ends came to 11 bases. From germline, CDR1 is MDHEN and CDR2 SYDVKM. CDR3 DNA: TGTGCCAGCAGTCGTCTTTCCAGCTCCTATAATTCACCCCTCCACTTT. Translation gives CASSRLSSSYNSPLHF.

Written as DNA, the CDR3 is TGCGCCAGCAGCTGGGACGGGGGTACACAAGAGACCCAGTACTTC. Translating gives CASSWDGGTQETQYF. The chain uses TRBV5-1 and TRBJ2-5; a weak D match, TRBD2 (6 bases). The CDR3 extends over 15 amino acids. The germline CDR1 and CDR2 sequences are SGHRS and YFSETQ. The ends were cut back, 3 bases at V and 2 bases at J, with 14 bases in the middle.

The CDR3 sequence: CASSTGQKGLRLDTQYF. In DNA, the CDR3 is TGCGCCAGCAGCACCGGACAGAAAGGTCTTAGATTAGATACGCAGTATTTT. This chain links TRBV5-1 with TRBJ2-3; weak D call: TRBD1 (6 bases). The CDR3 length is 17 residues. V was pared by 4 bases and J by 5 bases, with 23 bases between. Germline assignment: CDR1 SGHRS and CDR2 YFSETQ.

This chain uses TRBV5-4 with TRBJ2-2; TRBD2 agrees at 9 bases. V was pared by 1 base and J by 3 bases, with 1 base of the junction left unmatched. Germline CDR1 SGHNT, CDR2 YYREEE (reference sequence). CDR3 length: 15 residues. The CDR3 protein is CASSLTSGYTGELFF. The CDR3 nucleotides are TGTGCCAGCAGCTTGACTAGCGGGTACACCGGGGAGCTGTTTTTT.

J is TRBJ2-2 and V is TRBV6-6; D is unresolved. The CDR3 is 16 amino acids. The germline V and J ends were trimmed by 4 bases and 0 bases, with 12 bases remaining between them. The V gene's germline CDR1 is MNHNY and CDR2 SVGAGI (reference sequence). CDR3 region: CASSSDTTANTGELFF. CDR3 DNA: TGTGCCAGCAGTTCCGACACCACCGCGAACACCGGGGAGCTGTTTTTT.

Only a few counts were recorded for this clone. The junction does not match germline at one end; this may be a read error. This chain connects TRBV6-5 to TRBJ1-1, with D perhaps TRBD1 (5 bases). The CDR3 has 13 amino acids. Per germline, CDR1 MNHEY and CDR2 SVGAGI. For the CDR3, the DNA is TGTGCCAGCAGTTACTCCGATCAGGGCGTGGGTGTTTTT. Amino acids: CASSYSDQGVGVF.

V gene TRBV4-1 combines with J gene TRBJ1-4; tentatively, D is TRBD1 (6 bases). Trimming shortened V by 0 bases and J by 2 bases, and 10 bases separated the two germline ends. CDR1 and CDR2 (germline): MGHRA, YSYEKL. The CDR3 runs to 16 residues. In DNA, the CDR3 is TGCGCCAGCAGCCAAGAGCAGGGGTTGACTAATGAAAAACTGTTTTTT. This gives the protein CASSQEQGLTNEKLFF.